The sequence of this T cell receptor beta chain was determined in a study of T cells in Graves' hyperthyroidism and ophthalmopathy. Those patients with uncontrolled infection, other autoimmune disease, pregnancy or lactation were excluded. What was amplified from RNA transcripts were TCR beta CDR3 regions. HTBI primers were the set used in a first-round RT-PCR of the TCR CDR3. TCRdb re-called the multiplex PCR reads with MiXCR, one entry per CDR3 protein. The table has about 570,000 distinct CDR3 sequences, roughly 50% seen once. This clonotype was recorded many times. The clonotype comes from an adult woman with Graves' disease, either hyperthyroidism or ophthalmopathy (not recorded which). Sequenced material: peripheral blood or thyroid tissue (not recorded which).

CDR3 sequence (DNA): TGTGCCAGCAGGGACTCGAACACTGAAGCTTTCTTT. It encodes CASRDSNTEAFF. The genes are TRBV7-3 and TRBJ1-1; D remains unclear. The CDR3 has 12 residues. Germline V CDR1 and CDR2: SGHTA, FQGTGA. V lost 6 bases and J 1 base, leaving 6 bases between the germline ends.